The clone carrying this T cell receptor (beta chain) was picked up one time. The data are from a study of blood T cell repertoires in COVID-19. As for the study in general: The United States, Italy and Spain provided the acute and convalescent COVID-19 samples. T cells, B-cell-depleted T cells, or PBMCs provided the cDNA or gDNA that served as material.

CDR1 LNHDA and CDR2 SQIVND come from the germline V gene (reference sequence). The V segment lost 8 bases and the J segment 4 bases; nucleotides outside the gene matches: 9. The CDR3 spans 16 residues. Original analysis: Estimates of nucleated cell counts were drawn from the amplification of reference gene primers. Libraries were prepared by immunoSEQ multiplex PCR; TCRdb keeps only in-frame clonotypes and omits some of them. V, J and clone size are those of that table, while D and trimming were read from the DNA. The table records about 250,000 clones, around nine tenths of them present only once. Sequenced input: peripheral blood. This TCR was recovered from a man older than 75 with acute or convalescent COVID-19. The chain carries TRBV19 and TRBJ2-1, with 12 nucleotides matching TRBD1. This CDR3 is CASPYRDRGPYNEQFF. The CDR3 DNA reads as TGTGCCAGTCCGTACCGGGACAGGGGGCCGTACAATGAGCAGTTCTTC.